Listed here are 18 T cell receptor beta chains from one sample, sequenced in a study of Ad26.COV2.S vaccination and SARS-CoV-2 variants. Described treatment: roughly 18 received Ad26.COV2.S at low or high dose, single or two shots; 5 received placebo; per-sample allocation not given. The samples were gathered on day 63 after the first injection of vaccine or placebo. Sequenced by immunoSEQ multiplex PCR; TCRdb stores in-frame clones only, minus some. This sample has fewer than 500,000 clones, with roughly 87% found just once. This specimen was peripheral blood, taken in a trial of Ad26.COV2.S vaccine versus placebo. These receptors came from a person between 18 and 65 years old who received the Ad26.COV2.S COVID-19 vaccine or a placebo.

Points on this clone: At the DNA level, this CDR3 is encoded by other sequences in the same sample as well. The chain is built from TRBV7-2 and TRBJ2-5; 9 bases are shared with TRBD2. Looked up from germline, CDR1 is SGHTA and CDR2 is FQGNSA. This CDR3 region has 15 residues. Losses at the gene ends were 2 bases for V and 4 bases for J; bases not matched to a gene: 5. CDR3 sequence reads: CASSLSGGRGETQYF. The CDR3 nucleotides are TGTGCCAGCAGCTTATCGGGCGGGAGGGGAGAGACCCAGTACTTC.

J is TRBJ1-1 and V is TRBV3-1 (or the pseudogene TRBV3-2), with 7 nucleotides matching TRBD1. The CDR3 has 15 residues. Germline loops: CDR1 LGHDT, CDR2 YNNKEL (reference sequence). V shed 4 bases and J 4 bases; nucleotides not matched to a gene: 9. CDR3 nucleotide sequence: TGTGCCAGCAGCCGAACCGACAGGGTCGGCACTGAAGCTTTCTTT. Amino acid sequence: CASSRTDRVGTEAFF.

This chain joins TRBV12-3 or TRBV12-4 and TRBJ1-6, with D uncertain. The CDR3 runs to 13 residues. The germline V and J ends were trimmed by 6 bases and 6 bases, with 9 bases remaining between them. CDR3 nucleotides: TGTGCCAGCAGCCTGGGTTTTAATTCACCCCTCCACTTT. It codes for CASSLGFNSPLHF.

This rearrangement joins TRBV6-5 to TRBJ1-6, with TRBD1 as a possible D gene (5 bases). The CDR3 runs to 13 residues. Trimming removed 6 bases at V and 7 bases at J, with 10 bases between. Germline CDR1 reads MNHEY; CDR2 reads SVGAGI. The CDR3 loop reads CASRGVGNSPLHF. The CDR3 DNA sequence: TGTGCCAGCAGGGGGGTGGGGAATTCACCCCTCCACTTT.

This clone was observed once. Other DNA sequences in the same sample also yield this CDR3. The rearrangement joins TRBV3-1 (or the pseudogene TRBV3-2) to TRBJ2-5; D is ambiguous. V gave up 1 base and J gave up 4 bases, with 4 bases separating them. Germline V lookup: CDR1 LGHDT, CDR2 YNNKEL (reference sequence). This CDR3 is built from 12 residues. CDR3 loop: CASSQGGETQYF. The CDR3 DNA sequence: TGTGCCAGCAGCCAAGGCGGAGAGACCCAGTACTTC.

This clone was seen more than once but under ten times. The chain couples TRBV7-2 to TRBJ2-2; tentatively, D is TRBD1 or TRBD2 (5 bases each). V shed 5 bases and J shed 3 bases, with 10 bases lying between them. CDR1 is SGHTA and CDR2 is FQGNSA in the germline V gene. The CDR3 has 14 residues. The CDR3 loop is CASSRGRDTGELFF. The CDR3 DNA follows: TGTGCCAGCAGCCGGGGACGGGACACCGGGGAGCTGTTTTTT.

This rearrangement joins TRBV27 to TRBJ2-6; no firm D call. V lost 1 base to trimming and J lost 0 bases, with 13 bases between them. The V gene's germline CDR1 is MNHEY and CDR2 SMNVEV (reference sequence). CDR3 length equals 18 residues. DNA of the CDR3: TGTGCCAGCAGTTTATTTCTGGACCGCGTCTCTGGGGCCAACGTCCTGACTTTC. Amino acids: CASSLFLDRVSGANVLTF.

CDR3 loop: CASRAFTGELFF. In DNA, the CDR3 is TGTGCCAGCAGGGCTTTCACCGGGGAGCTGTTTTTT. The chain links TRBV6-5 to TRBJ2-2; no reliable D call. The CDR3 is 12 amino acids. Germline CDR1 and CDR2: MNHEY and SVGAGI. V lost 6 bases to trimming and J lost 4 bases, with 6 bases between them.

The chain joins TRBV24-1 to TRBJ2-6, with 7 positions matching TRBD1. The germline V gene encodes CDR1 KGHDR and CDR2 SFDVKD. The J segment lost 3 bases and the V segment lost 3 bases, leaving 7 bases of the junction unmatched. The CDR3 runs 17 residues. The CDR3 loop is CATSDPRTGLGANVLTF. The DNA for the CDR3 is TGTGCCACCAGTGATCCGCGGACAGGCCTTGGGGCCAACGTCCTGACTTTC.

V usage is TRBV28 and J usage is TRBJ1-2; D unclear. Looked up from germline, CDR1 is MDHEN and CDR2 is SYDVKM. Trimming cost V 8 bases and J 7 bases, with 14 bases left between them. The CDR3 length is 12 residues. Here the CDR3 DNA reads TGTGCCAGCGCCCTTAAGGAATTTGGCTACACCTTC. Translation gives CASALKEFGYTF.

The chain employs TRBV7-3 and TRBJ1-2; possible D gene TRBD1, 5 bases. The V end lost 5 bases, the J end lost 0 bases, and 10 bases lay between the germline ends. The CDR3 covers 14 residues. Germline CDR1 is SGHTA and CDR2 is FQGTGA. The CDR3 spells CASSPTASNYGYTF. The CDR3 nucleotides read TGTGCCAGCAGCCCGACAGCTTCTAACTATGGCTACACCTTC. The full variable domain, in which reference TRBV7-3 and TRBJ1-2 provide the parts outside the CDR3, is GAGVSQTPSNKVTEKGKYVELRCDPISGHTALYWYRQSLGQGPEFLIYFQGTGAADDSGLPNDRFFAVRPEGSVSTLKIQRTERGDSAVYLCASSPTASNYGYTFGSGTRLTVV.

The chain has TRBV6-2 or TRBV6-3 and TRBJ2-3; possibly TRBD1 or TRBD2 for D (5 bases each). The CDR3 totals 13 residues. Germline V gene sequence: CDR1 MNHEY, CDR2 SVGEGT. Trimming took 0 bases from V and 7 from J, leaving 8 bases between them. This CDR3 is CASSYSGTHTQYF. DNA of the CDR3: TGTGCCAGCAGTTACTCGGGGACCCATACGCAGTATTTT.

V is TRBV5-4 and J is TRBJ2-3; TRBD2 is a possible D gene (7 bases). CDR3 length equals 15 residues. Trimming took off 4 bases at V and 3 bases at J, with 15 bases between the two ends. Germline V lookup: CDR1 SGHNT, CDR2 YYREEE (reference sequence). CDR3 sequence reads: CASSKEGGMTDTQYF. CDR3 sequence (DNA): TGTGCCAGCAGCAAGGAGGGGGGGATGACAGATACGCAGTATTTT.

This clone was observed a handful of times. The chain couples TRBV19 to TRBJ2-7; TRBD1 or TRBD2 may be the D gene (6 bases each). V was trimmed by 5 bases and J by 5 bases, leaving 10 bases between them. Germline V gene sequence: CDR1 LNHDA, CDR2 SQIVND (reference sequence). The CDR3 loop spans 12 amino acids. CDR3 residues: CASSEGGNEQYF. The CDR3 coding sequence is TGTGCCAGTAGTGAGGGGGGTAACGAGCAGTACTTC.

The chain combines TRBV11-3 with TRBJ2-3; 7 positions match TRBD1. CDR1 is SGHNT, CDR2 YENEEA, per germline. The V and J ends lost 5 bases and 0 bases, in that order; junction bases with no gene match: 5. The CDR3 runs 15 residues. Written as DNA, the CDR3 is TGTGCCAGCAGCCTTGGGACAGATAGCACAGATACGCAGTATTTT. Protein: CASSLGTDSTDTQYF.

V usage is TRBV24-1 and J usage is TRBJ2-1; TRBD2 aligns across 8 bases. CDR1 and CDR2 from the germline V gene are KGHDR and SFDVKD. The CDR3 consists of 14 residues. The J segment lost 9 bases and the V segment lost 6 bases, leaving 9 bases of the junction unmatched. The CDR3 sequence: CATSRAGERGEQFF. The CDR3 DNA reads TGTGCCACCAGTCGAGCGGGAGAGCGTGGTGAGCAGTTCTTC.

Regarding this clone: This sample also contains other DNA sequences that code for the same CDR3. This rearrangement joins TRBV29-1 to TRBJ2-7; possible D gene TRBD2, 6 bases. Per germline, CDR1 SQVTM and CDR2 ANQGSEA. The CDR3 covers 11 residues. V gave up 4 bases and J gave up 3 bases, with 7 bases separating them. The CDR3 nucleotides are TGCAGCGTTGGACTAGACTACGAGCAGTACTTC. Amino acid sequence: CSVGLDYEQYF.

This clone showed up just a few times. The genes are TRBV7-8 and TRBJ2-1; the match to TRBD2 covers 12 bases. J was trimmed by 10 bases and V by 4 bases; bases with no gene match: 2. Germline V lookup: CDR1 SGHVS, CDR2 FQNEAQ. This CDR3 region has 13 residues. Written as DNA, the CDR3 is TGTGCCAGCAGCTCGACTAGCGGGAGAGAGCAGTTCTTC. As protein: CASSSTSGREQFF. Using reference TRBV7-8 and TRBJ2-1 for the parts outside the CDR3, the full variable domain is GAGVSQSPRYKVAKRGQDVALRCDPISGHVSLFWYQQALGQGPEFLTYFQNEAQLDKSGLPSDRFFAERPEGSVSTLKIQRTQQEDSAVYLCASSSTSGREQFFGPGTRLTVL.